This T cell receptor (beta chain) comes out of a study of blood T cell repertoires in COVID-19. Study-level information: Sites in the United States, Italy and Spain provided acute and convalescent COVID-19 samples. Sources were T cells, B-cell-depleted T cells, or PBMCs; the material itself was cDNA or gDNA.

From germline, CDR1 is KGHDR and CDR2 SFDVKD. The germline V and J ends were trimmed by 3 bases and 2 bases, with 13 bases remaining between them. The CDR3 is 15 amino acids. As processed by the authors: Nucleated cell number was recorded as an estimate derived from reference gene primer amplification. Assay used: immunoSEQ multiplex PCR; TCRdb lists only in-frame clones, some missing. Clonal size and the V and J genes are those of that table, whereas D and trimming came from the DNA. The repertoire consists of 250,000 to 300,000 clones, with around 88% occurring once and the leading ten covering just under 7%.

The V gene is TRBV24-1, the J gene TRBJ2-7; D may be TRBD1 (6 bases). Sequencing was done on a sample of peripheral blood. This TCR was sampled from a woman in her 30s who had recovered from COVID-19. The chain's CDR3 is CATSDHRAPAYEQYF. The CDR3 nucleotides read TGTGCCACCAGTGATCACAGGGCGCCTGCCTACGAGCAGTACTTC.